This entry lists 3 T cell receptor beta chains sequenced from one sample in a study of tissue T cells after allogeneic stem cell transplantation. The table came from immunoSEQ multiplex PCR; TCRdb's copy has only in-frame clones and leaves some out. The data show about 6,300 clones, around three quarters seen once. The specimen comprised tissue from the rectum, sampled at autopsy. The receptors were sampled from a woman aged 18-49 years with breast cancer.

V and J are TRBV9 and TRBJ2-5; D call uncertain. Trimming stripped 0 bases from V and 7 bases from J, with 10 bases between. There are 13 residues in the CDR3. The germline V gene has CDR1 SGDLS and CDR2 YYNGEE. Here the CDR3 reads CASSVDGSGTQYF. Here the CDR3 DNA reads TGTGCCAGCAGCGTAGATGGGTCCGGGACCCAGTACTTC. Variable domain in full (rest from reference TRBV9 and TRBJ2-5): DSGVTQTPKHLITATGQRVTLRCSPRSGDLSVYWYQQSLDQGLQFLIQYYNGEERAKGNILERFSAQQFPDLHSELNLSSLELGDSALYFCASSVDGSGTQYFGPGTRLLVL.

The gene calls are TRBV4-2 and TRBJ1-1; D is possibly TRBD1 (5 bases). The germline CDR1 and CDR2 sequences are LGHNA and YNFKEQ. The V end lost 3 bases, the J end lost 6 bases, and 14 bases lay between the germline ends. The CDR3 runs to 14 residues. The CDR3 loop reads CASSQGGGTAEAFF. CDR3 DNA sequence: TGTGCCAGCAGCCAGGGGGGGGGTACGGCTGAAGCTTTCTTT.

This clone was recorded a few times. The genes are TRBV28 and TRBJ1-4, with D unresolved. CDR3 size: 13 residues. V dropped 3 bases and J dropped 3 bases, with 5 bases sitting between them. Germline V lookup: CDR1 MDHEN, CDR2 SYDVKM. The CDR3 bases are TGTGCCAGCAGTTTGGAATCTAATGAAAAACTGTTTTTT. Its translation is CASSLESNEKLFF.